The next 6 T cell receptor beta chains were all read from a single sample in a study of T cells expressing NK-cell markers. One entry per CDR3 protein, without DNA, is what TCRdb gives after re-calling the 5' RACE reads. The table lists hundreds of thousands of distinct CDR3 sequences. Specimen: blood T cells: a sorted CD56 or NKG2C T cell subset, CD4+ or CD8+ T cells, or bulk PBMC T cells (not recorded which). Every receptor here comes from a woman between 18 and 70 years old in good health.

The V gene is TRBV14, the J gene TRBJ2-5; TCRdb gives TRBD2 as the D gene, but with no DNA this cannot be confirmed. Germline V CDR1 and CDR2: SGHDN, FVKESK. The CDR3 has 14 amino acids. CDR3 in amino acids: CASSPGPKGGTQYF.

This chain joins TRBV9 and TRBJ2-1; the TCRdb call, TRBD1, lacks DNA for checking. Germline V CDR1 and CDR2: SGDLS, YYNGEE. This CDR3 contains 17 residues. The CDR3 region is CASSAPDRAALSNEQFF.

The chain couples TRBV3-1 to TRBJ2-3; TCRdb returns TRBD2, unconfirmable since there is no DNA. CDR1 is LGHDT, CDR2 YNNKEL, per germline (reference sequence). The CDR3 runs to 14 residues. CDR3 sequence reads: CASSQSSVTDTQYF.

This chain connects TRBV7-2 to TRBJ2-1; lacking DNA, the TRBD1 call made by TCRdb goes unchecked. The germline CDR1 and CDR2 sequences are SGHTA and FQGNSA. The CDR3 has 17 amino acids. The chain's CDR3 is CASSPTGGSRVKNEQFF.

The chain is built from TRBV7-7 and TRBJ2-2. CDR1 and CDR2 (germline): SSHAT, FNYEAQ (reference sequence). This CDR3 region has 14 residues. The CDR3 sequence is CASSASVNTGELFF. The full variable domain, in which reference TRBV7-7 and TRBJ2-2 provide the parts outside the CDR3, is GAGVSQSPRYKVTKRGQDVTLRCDPISSHATLYWYQQALGQGPEFLTYFNYEAQPDKSGLPSDRFSAERPEGSISTLTIQRTEQRDSAMYRCASSASVNTGELFFGEGSRLTVL.

This sequence joins TRBV11-2 and TRBJ1-1. Germline CDR1 and CDR2: SGHAT and FQNNGV. CDR3 length: 16 residues. CDR3 protein: CASSLDSASSTTEAFF.